The 2 T cell receptor beta chains in this list originate from one sample, sequenced in a study of T cells after yellow fever vaccination. MiXCR was run by TCRdb on the 5' RACE reads, yielding one entry per CDR3 protein. Of roughly 500,000 distinct CDR3 sequences listed, about a fifth are singletons. The sequencing used PBMCs, collected 15 days after the yellow fever booster vaccination. These receptors were collected from a man aged 25 to 40 who received the YFV17D yellow fever vaccine.

This clonotype was detected many times. The chain carries TRBV25-1 and TRBJ2-7; D might be TRBD2 (5 bases). V shed 4 bases and J shed 1 base, with 5 bases lying between them. Germline V lookup: CDR1 MGHDK, CDR2 SYGVNS. The length of the CDR3 is 12 residues. CDR3 loop: CASSAGSYEQYF. DNA for the CDR3: TGTGCCAGCAGTGCGGGATCCTACGAGCAGTACTTC.

This clonotype was seen only a few times. The V call is TRBV12-5, the J call TRBJ2-1, with D perhaps matching TRBD1 or TRBD2 (6 bases each). This CDR3 has 15 residues. Trimming took 0 bases from V and 8 from J, leaving 14 bases between them. Germline V lookup: CDR1 LGHNT, CDR2 FRNRAP. The CDR3 region is CASGLVRGTQDEQFF. DNA for the CDR3: TGTGCTAGTGGTTTGGTACGCGGGACACAGGATGAGCAGTTCTTC.